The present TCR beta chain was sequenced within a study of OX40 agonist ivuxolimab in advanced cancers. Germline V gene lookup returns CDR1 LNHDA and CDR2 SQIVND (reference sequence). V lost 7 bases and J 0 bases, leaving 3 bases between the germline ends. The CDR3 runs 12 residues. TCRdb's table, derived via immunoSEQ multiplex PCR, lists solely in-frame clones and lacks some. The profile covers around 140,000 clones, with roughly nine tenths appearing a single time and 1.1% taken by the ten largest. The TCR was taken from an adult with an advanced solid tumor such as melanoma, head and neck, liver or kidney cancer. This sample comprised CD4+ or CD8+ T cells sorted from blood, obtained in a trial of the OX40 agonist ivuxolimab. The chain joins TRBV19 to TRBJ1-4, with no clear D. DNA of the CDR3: TGTGCCAGTACTGCAACTAATGAAAAACTGTTTTTT. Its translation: CASTATNEKLFF.